This TCR beta chain stems from a study of shared clonotypes between healthy human individuals. Overall study results and limits: Despite large depth, sorted-subset datasets appeared incompletely sequenced.

The CDR3 covers 16 residues. The ends lost 5 bases at V and 1 base at J; junction bases unmatched: 8. Germline CDR1 reads PRHDT; CDR2 reads FYEKMQ (reference sequence). This table comes from immunoSEQ multiplex PCR, and its TCRdb copy is limited to in-frame clones, with some not included. This table has approximately 2.5 million clones, more than 90% appearing once. Comments on this clone: Its antigen is currently unknown.

The chain has TRBV13 and TRBJ2-3, with 8 bases matching TRBD2. Input material: naive CD4+ T cells sorted from blood. Subset here: CD45RA+ positively selected. This clonotype originated in a man younger than 35 in good health. The CDR3 sequence: CASSEPRGGRTDTQYF. The CDR3 nucleotides read TGTGCCAGCAGCGAACCTCGGGGGGGCCGCACAGATACGCAGTATTTT.